The 2 T cell receptor delta chains presented below share a single source sample, sequenced in a study of human gamma delta and Vdelta1 T cells. These receptors' targets are unknown. TCRdb re-identified clones in the PCR reads via CATT. The repertoire holds 13,000 or so delta-chain clones, less than 60% seen once, with 1.5% in the top ten. Source material: Vdelta1 gamma-delta T cells from blood grown in culture (DOT cells). The source is a human donor in good health.

This rearrangement joins TRDV1 to TRDJ1; D is perhaps TRDD2 (5 bases). Between the trimmed V and J ends, which lost 5 bases and 1 base, there was a span of 17 bases. The CDR3 contains 16 residues. The germline V gene has CDR1 TSWWSYY and CDR2 QGS. The CDR3 is CALGKHPFSFTDKLIF. The CDR3 nucleotides read TGTGCTCTTGGGAAGCATCCCTTCTCCTTCACCGATAAACTCATCTTT.

The chain uses TRDV1 and TRDJ2; D is undetermined. Trimming cost V 4 bases and J 0 bases, with 18 bases left between them. The CDR3 sequence is 18 residues long. CDR1 and CDR2 from the germline V gene are TSWWSYY and QGS. The CDR3 DNA reads TGTGCTCTTGGGGGCCACCGGGGCCAACCTTCTTTGACAGCACAACTCTTCTTT. It is translated as CALGGHRGQPSLTAQLFF.